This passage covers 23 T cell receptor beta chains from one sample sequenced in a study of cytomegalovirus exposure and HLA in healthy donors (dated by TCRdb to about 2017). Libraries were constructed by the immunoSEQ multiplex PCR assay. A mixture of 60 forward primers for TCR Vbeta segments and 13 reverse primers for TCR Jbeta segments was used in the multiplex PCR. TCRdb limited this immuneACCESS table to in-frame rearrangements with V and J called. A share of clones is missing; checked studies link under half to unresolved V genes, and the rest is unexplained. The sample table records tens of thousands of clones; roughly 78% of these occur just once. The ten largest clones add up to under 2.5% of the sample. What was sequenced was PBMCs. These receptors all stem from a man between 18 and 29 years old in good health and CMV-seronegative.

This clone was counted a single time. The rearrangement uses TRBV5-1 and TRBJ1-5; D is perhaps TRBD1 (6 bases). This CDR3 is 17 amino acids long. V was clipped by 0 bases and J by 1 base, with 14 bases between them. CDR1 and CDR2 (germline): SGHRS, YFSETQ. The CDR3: CASSLGGTTGSNQPQHF. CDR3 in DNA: TGCGCCAGCAGCTTGGGCGGGACTACAGGGAGCAATCAGCCCCAGCATTTT.

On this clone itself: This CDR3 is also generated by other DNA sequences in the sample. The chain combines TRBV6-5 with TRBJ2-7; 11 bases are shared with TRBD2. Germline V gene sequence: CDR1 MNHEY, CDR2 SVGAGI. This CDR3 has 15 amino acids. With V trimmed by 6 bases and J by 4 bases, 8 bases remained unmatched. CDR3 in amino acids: CASSQLAGGVYEQYF. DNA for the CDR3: TGTGCCAGCAGCCAGCTAGCGGGAGGTGTTTACGAGCAGTACTTC.

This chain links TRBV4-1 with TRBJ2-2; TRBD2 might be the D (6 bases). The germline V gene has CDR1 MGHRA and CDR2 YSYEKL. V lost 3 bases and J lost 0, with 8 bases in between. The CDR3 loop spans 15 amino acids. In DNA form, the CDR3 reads TGCGCCAGCAGCCAGCGGGATGCGAACACCGGGGAGCTGTTTTTT. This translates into CASSQRDANTGELFF.

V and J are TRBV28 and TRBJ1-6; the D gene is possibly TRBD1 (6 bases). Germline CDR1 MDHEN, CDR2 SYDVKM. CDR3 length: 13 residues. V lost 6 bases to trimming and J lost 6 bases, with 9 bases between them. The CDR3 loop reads CASRPGANSPLHF. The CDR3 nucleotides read TGTGCCAGCAGACCAGGGGCTAATTCACCCCTCCACTTT.

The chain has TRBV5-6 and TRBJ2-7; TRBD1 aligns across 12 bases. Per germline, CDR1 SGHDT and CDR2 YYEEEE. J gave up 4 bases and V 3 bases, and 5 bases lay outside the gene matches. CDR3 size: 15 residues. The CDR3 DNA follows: TGTGCCAGCAGCTCGCCGGGACAGGGGGCTTACGAGCAGTACTTC. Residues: CASSSPGQGAYEQYF.

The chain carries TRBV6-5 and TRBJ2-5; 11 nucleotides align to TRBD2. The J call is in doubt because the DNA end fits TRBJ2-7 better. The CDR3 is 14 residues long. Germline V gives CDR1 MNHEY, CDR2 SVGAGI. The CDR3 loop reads CASSTSGSSYEQYF. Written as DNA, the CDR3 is TGTGCCAGCAGTACTAGCGGGAGCTCCTACGAGCAGTACTTC.

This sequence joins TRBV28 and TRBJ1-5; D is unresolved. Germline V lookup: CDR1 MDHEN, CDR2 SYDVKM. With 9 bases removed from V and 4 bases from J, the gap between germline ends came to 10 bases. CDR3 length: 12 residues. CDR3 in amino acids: CARGKVNQPQHF. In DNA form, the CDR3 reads TGTGCCAGGGGCAAGGTGAATCAGCCCCAGCATTTT.

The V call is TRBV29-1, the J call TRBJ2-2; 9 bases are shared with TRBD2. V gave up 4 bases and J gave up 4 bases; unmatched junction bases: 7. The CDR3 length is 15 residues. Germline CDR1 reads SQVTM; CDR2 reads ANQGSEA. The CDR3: CSVGVLAGLTGELFF. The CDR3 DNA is TGCAGCGTTGGAGTCCTAGCGGGACTCACCGGGGAGCTGTTTTTT.

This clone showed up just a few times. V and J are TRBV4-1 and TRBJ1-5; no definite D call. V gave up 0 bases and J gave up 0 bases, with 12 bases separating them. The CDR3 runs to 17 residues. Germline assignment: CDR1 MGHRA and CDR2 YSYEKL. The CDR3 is CASSQDYTVNSNQPQHF. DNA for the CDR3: TGCGCCAGCAGCCAAGATTACACAGTCAATAGCAATCAGCCCCAGCATTTT.

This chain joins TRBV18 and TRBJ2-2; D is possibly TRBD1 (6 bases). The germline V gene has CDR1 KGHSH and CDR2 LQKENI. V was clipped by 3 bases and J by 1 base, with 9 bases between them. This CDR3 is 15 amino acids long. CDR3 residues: CASSPGGLNTGELFF. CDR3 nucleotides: TGTGCCAGCTCACCTGGGGGCCTGAACACCGGGGAGCTGTTTTTT.

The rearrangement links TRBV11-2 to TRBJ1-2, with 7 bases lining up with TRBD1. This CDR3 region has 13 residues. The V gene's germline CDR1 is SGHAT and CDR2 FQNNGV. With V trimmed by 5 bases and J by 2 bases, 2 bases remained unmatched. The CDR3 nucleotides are TGTGCCAGCAGCCAGGACAGGAACTATGGCTACACCTTC. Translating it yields CASSQDRNYGYTF.

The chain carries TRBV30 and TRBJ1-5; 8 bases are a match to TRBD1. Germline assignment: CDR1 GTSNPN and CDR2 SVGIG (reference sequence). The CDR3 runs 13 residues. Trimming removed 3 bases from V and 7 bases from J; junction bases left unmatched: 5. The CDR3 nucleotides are TGTGCCTGGAGCCTACAGGGGGACCAGCCCCAGCATTTT. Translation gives CAWSLQGDQPQHF. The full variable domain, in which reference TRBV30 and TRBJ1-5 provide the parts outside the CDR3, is SQTIHQWPATLVQPVGSPLSLECTVEGTSNPNLYWYRQAAGRGLQLLFYSVGIGQISSEVPQNLSASRPQDRQFILSSKKLLLSDSGFYLCAWSLQGDQPQHFGDGTRLSIL.

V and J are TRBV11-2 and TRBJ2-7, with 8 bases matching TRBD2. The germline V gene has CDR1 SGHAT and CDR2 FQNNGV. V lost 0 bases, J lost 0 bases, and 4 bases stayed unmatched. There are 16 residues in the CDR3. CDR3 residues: CASSLEGLAISYEQYF. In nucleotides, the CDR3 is TGTGCCAGCAGCTTAGAAGGACTAGCAATCTCCTACGAGCAGTACTTC.

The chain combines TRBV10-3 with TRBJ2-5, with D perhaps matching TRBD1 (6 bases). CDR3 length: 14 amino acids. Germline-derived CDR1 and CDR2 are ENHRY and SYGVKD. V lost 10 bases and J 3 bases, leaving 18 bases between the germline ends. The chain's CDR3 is CATGGMTGKETQYF. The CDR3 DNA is TGTGCCACCGGAGGCATGACAGGCAAAGAGACCCAGTACTTC.

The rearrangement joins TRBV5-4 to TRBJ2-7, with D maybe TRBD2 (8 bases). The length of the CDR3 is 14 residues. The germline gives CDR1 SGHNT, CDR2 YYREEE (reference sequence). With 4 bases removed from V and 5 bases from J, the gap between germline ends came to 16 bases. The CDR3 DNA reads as TGTGCCAGCAGCCGGGAGGGGGCGTCAAACGAGCAGTACTTC. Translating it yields CASSREGASNEQYF.

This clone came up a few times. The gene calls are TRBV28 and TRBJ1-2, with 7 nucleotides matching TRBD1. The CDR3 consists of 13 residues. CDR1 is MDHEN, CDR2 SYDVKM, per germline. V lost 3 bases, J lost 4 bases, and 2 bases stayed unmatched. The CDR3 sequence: CASSFDRAYGYTF. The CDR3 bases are TGTGCCAGCAGTTTCGACAGGGCCTATGGCTACACCTTC.

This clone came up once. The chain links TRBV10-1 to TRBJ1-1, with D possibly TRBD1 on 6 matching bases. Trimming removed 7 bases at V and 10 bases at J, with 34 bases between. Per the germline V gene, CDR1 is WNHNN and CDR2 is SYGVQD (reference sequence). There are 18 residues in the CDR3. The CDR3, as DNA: TGCGCCAGCACCGACAGGCCTCTGATCGGAAATTCCACCTTAGGAGCTTTCTTT. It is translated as CASTDRPLIGNSTLGAFF.

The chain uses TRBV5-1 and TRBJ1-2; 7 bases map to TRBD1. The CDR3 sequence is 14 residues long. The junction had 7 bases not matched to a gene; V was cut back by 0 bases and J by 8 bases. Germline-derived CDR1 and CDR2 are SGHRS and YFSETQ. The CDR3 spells CASSLETGRGGYTF. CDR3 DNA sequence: TGCGCCAGCAGCTTGGAGACAGGGCGGGGAGGCTACACCTTC.

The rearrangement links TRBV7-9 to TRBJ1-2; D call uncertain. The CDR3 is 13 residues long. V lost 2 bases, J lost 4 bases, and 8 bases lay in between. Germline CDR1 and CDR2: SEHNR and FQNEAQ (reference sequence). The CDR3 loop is CASSLRESYGYTF. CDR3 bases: TGTGCCAGCAGCTTACGGGAATCCTATGGCTACACCTTC.

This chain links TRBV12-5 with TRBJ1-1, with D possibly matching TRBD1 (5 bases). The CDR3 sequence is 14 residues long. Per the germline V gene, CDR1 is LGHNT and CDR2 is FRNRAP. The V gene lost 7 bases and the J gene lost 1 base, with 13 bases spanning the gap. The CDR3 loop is CASALGGTNTEAFF. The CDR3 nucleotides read TGTGCTAGTGCCTTGGGGGGGACGAACACTGAAGCTTTCTTT.

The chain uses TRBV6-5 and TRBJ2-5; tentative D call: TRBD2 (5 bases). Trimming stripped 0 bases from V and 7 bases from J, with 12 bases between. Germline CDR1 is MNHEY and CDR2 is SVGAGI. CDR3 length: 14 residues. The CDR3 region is CASSYSVSRGTQYF. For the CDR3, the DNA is TGTGCCAGCAGTTACTCGGTCAGTCGGGGGACCCAGTACTTC.

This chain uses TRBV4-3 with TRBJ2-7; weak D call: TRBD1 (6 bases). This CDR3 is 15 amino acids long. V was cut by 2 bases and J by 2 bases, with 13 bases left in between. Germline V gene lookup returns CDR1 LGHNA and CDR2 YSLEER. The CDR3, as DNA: TGCGCCAGCAGCCAAAATTCCGGACAGCCCTACGAGCAGTACTTC. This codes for CASSQNSGQPYEQYF.

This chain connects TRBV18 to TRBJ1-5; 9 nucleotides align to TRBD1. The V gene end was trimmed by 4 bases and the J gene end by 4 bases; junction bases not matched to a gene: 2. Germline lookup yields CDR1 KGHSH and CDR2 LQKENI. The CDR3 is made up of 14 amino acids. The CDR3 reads CASSQTGGNQPQHF. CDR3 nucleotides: TGTGCCAGCTCACAGACAGGGGGAAATCAGCCCCAGCATTTT.